This entry is about one T cell receptor beta chain. Its matching antigen is unknown. The data belong to a study of T cells in women clearing cervical HPV infection. General study results and limits: CIN3+ cases had significantly higher TCR richness than controls; evenness did not differ.

Using immunoSEQ multiplex PCR, the repertoire was profiled, and TCRdb retains in-frame clones only, with some absent. This sample's table has roughly 38,000 clones. The clonotype originates from a woman aged 18 to 75 with a cervical HPV16 infection that either progressed to CIN3+ or cleared (not recorded which). Sequences were obtained from blood buffy coat.

The CDR3 sequence is CSVGASRDTQYF. CDR3 DNA (partial): TGCAGCGTTGGTGCTAGTAGAGATACG. The rearrangement links TRBV29-1 to TRBJ2-3, with D hard to call. The read ends 3 residues early relative to the CDR3; the germline J gene fills the gap. The CDR3 has 12 residues. Deletions cut 4 bases from V and 5 bases from J, with 10 bases between. Per germline, CDR1 SQVTM and CDR2 ANQGSEA.